What follows are 26 T cell receptor beta chains derived from one specimen sequenced in a study of control samples from healthy donors and cancer patients. Profiling relied on immunoSEQ multiplex PCR, and the TCRdb table lists in-frame clones only, not all of them. The sample holds approximately 150,000 clones, 94% seen once. The sequenced sample consisted of blood. These receptors were taken from a man between 40 and 49 years old in good health.

V usage is TRBV12-3 or TRBV12-4 and J usage is TRBJ2-5; D call uncertain. The CDR3 extends over 13 amino acids. With 3 bases removed from V and 7 bases from J, the gap between germline ends came to 12 bases. The CDR3 DNA reads as TGTGCCAGCAGTTTGAGGCTTTCGGGGACCCAGTACTTC. Its translation: CASSLRLSGTQYF.

The rearrangement uses TRBV30 and TRBJ1-2, with 11 positions matching TRBD1. The germline V gene encodes CDR1 GTSNPN and CDR2 SVGIG (reference sequence). This CDR3 contains 14 residues. V was clipped by 3 bases and J by 7 bases; unmatched bases: 7. CDR3: CAWSAGTGGFGYTF. The CDR3 nucleotides read TGTGCCTGGAGCGCCGGGACAGGGGGTTTTGGCTACACCTTC.

This sequence joins TRBV28 and TRBJ1-4; D is perhaps TRBD1 (5 bases). The CDR3 sequence is 14 residues long. The V and J ends lost 4 bases and 3 bases respectively, with 9 bases between them. The germline V gene encodes CDR1 MDHEN and CDR2 SYDVKM. The CDR3 nucleotides are TGTGCCAGCAGTTCGGGACCGCCTAATGAAAAACTGTTTTTT. Encoded protein: CASSSGPPNEKLFF.

The rearrangement uses TRBV19 and TRBJ2-7, with D possibly matching TRBD1 (6 bases). Germline assignment: CDR1 LNHDA and CDR2 SQIVND (reference sequence). This CDR3 comprises 14 residues. V lost 3 bases and J lost 5, with 14 bases in between. This CDR3 reads CASSIGGGINEQYF. In DNA, the CDR3 is TGTGCCAGTAGTATTGGTGGGGGCATCAACGAGCAGTACTTC.

In DNA, the CDR3 is TGTGCCAGCAGCCGAGGACAGGGGTTATTGGCTGGAAACACCATATATTTT. This sequence encodes CASSRGQGLLAGNTIYF. V usage is TRBV14 and J usage is TRBJ1-3; the match to TRBD1 covers 9 bases. The CDR3 extends over 17 amino acids. Germline trimming cut 4 bases from V and 2 bases from J; bases unmatched to any gene: 9. Germline assignment: CDR1 SGHDN and CDR2 FVKESK.

The count of this clone is one. V is TRBV5-1 and J is TRBJ2-3; the D is unclear. CDR1 and CDR2 (germline): SGHRS, YFSETQ. This CDR3 has 11 residues. Trimming took off 4 bases at V and 1 base at J, with 1 base between the two ends. Here the CDR3 reads CASSRTDTQYF. The CDR3, as DNA: TGCGCCAGCAGCCGCACAGATACGCAGTATTTT.

CDR3 sequence reads: CASSYSPNPNTEAFF. CDR3 in DNA: TGTGCCAGCAGTTACTCCCCGAACCCGAACACTGAAGCTTTCTTT. The J gene is TRBJ1-1, the V gene TRBV6-5, with unresolved D. The CDR3 is 15 amino acids. The V and J ends lost 0 bases and 1 base respectively, with 9 bases between them. CDR1 and CDR2 (germline): MNHEY, SVGAGI.

This rearrangement joins TRBV5-5 to TRBJ1-3, with D maybe TRBD1 (6 bases). Germline CDR1 is SGHKS and CDR2 is YYEKEE (reference sequence). With 7 bases removed from V and 2 bases from J, the gap between germline ends came to 13 bases. CDR3 length: 14 residues. The CDR3 DNA reads as TGTGCCAGCCTACAGGGCCGTCCTGGAAACACCATATATTTT. Protein: CASLQGRPGNTIYF.

V usage is TRBV10-3 and J usage is TRBJ1-3; a possible D gene is TRBD1 (5 bases). The length of the CDR3 is 17 residues. V lost 5 bases and J lost 4, with 21 bases in between. Germline-derived CDR1 and CDR2 are ENHRY and SYGVKD. This chain's CDR3 is CAISLRGISLGGNTIYF. For the CDR3, the DNA is TGTGCCATCAGTCTTAGGGGTATAAGCCTTGGCGGAAACACCATATATTTT.

The chain has TRBV10-3 and TRBJ1-2; 7 nucleotides agree with TRBD1. In germline, CDR1 is ENHRY, CDR2 SYGVKD. This CDR3 is built from 13 residues. The J segment lost 4 bases and the V segment lost 7 bases, leaving 6 bases of the junction unmatched. The CDR3 loop is CAITTGEAYGYTF. CDR3 nucleotides: TGTGCCATCACCACAGGGGAGGCCTATGGCTACACCTTC.

This clone has only one observation. The V gene is TRBV4-2, the J gene TRBJ1-2; D is possibly TRBD1 (5 bases). This CDR3 has 15 amino acids. Germline CDR1 reads LGHNA; CDR2 reads YNFKEQ. V dropped 2 bases and J dropped 4 bases, with 14 bases sitting between them. CDR3 amino acids: CASSQRGGNLYGYTF. CDR3 nucleotide sequence: TGTGCCAGCAGCCAAAGGGGCGGAAACCTCTATGGCTACACCTTC.

This clone was seen just once. The V gene is TRBV7-9, the J gene TRBJ2-3; D is ambiguous. The CDR3 sequence is 14 residues long. Germline V gene lookup returns CDR1 SEHNR and CDR2 FQNEAQ (reference sequence). The V gene lost 1 base and the J gene lost 2 bases, with 7 bases spanning the gap. For the CDR3, the DNA is TGTGCCAGCAGCTTAGTCCCTAACACAGATACGCAGTATTTT. It is translated as CASSLVPNTDTQYF.

This clone was counted only a few times. The genes are TRBV6-5 and TRBJ2-7; either TRBD1 or TRBD2 may fit D (5 bases each). The V gene's germline CDR1 is MNHEY and CDR2 SVGAGI. Trimming pared 2 bases from V and 2 bases from J, leaving 10 bases between. The CDR3 spans 14 residues. In nucleotides, the CDR3 is TGTGCCAGCAGTTACAGCAGGGAGACCTACGAGCAGTACTTC. Encoded protein: CASSYSRETYEQYF.

V gene TRBV7-3 combines with J gene TRBJ2-6; D tentatively reads TRBD1 or TRBD2 (5 bases each). The germline gives CDR1 SGHTA, CDR2 FQGTGA. This CDR3 is built from 15 residues. V gave up 5 bases and J gave up 0 bases, with 8 bases separating them. The CDR3 region is CASSLGGSGANVLTF. The CDR3, as DNA: TGTGCCAGCAGCCTTGGGGGCTCTGGGGCCAACGTCCTGACTTTC.

This clone was seen a single time. Here the CDR3 DNA reads TGTGCCAGCAGCTTCAGACAGGGGGTGTCCAAAAACATTCAGTACTTC. This codes for CASSFRQGVSKNIQYF. The rearrangement joins TRBV11-2 to TRBJ2-4, with 9 bases aligning to TRBD1. Germline lookup yields CDR1 SGHAT and CDR2 FQNNGV. The CDR3 loop spans 16 amino acids. V dropped 3 bases and J dropped 2; count of bases not matched to a gene: 5.

The chain is built from TRBV6-5 and TRBJ2-1; 11 nucleotides agree with TRBD1. The CDR3 has 15 amino acids. Looked up from germline, CDR1 is MNHEY and CDR2 is SVGAGI. The trim removed 6 bases at V and 2 bases at J, leaving 3 bases unmatched. This chain's CDR3 is CASSRTGGPYNEQFF. The CDR3 DNA is TGTGCCAGCAGCCGGACAGGGGGCCCCTACAATGAGCAGTTCTTC.

The chain is built from TRBV9 and TRBJ2-3; 13 bases line up with TRBD2. Germline V CDR1 and CDR2: SGDLS, YYNGEE. V lost 2 bases to trimming and J lost 2 bases; unmatched junction nucleotides: 2. The CDR3 extends over 16 amino acids. CDR3 protein: CASSVGLAGNTDTQYF. In DNA, the CDR3 is TGTGCCAGCAGCGTGGGACTAGCGGGAAACACAGATACGCAGTATTTT. Full variable domain (remainder filled in from reference TRBV9 and TRBJ2-3): DSGVTQTPKHLITATGQRVTLRCSPRSGDLSVYWYQQSLDQGLQFLIQYYNGEERAKGNILERFSAQQFPDLHSELNLSSLELGDSALYFCASSVGLAGNTDTQYFGPGTRLTVL.

The V and J genes are TRBV3-1 (or the pseudogene TRBV3-2) and TRBJ1-1; D is perhaps TRBD1 (6 bases). This CDR3 contains 16 residues. CDR1 and CDR2 (germline): LGHDT, YNNKEL (reference sequence). Trimming removed 4 bases at V and 0 bases at J, with 15 bases between. The CDR3: CASSPPGGRMNTEAFF. As DNA, the CDR3 is TGTGCCAGCAGCCCCCCCGGGGGGCGCATGAACACTGAAGCTTTCTTT.

The genes are TRBV24-1 and TRBJ2-7; 12 bases are shared with TRBD2. The CDR3 consists of 16 residues. Trimming removed 4 bases from V and 0 bases from J; junction bases left unmatched: 3. The V gene's germline CDR1 is KGHDR and CDR2 SFDVKD. CDR3 sequence (DNA): TGTGCCACCAGTGAACCGGGACTAGCGGGCTCCTACGAGCAGTACTTC. Its protein is CATSEPGLAGSYEQYF.

V and J are TRBV12-3 or TRBV12-4 and TRBJ1-5, with D uncertain. This CDR3 has 13 residues. V was clipped by 5 bases and J by 5 bases, with 10 bases between them. Here the CDR3 reads CASSRVPYQPQHF. CDR3 coding DNA: TGTGCCAGCAGTCGGGTCCCCTATCAGCCCCAGCATTTT.

V is TRBV6-5 and J is TRBJ2-7; 9 nucleotides align to TRBD1. The CDR3 runs 14 residues. The germline V gene encodes CDR1 MNHEY and CDR2 SVGAGI. V shed 2 bases, J shed 3 bases, and the junction held 2 bases outside the gene matches. In DNA, the CDR3 is TGTGCCAGCAGTTACCGGACAGGGGACTACGAGCAGTACTTC. Protein product: CASSYRTGDYEQYF.

This chain joins TRBV3-1 (or the pseudogene TRBV3-2) and TRBJ2-5; TRBD1 agrees at 8 bases. Losses at the gene ends were 6 bases for V and 0 bases for J; bases not matched to a gene: 9. The length of the CDR3 is 16 residues. Germline V CDR1 and CDR2: LGHDT, YNNKEL (reference sequence). The chain's CDR3 is CASRKGTGSYQETQYF. The CDR3 DNA sequence: TGTGCCAGCAGAAAGGGGACAGGATCGTACCAAGAGACCCAGTACTTC.

The J gene is TRBJ2-5, the V gene TRBV5-1; 8 nucleotides match TRBD1. The CDR3 covers 15 residues. Trimming took 8 bases from V and 1 from J; bases not matched to a gene: 10. Germline CDR1 SGHRS, CDR2 YFSETQ. Written as DNA, the CDR3 is TGCGCCAGGAGAAATAGGGACAGGTCCCAAGAGACCCAGTACTTC. Its translation: CARRNRDRSQETQYF.

The V call is TRBV7-9, the J call TRBJ2-5; D gene ambiguous. Per the germline V gene, CDR1 is SEHNR and CDR2 is FQNEAQ (reference sequence). This CDR3 region has 15 residues. The V and J ends lost 6 bases and 0 bases respectively, with 14 bases between them. The CDR3 loop is CASSRDLLHQETQYF. DNA for the CDR3: TGTGCCAGCAGTCGCGACTTGTTACACCAAGAGACCCAGTACTTC.

This chain links TRBV11-3 with TRBJ2-2; 11 bases are a match to TRBD1. The germline V gene has CDR1 SGHNT and CDR2 YENEEA. Trimming at V came to 4 bases and at J to 7 bases, leaving 5 bases not matched to a gene. The CDR3 has 15 residues. The CDR3 DNA reads as TGTGCCAGCAGCTCAGGACAGGGGGCGAACGGGGAGCTGTTTTTT. This translates into CASSSGQGANGELFF.

This rearrangement joins TRBV7-2 to TRBJ1-3; TRBD1 matches at 7 bases. Germline CDR1 SGHTA, CDR2 FQGNSA. V lost 4 bases to trimming and J lost 0 bases; unmatched junction nucleotides: 9. The CDR3 is 17 amino acids. CDR3: CASSSAQGPSSGNTIYF. As DNA, the CDR3 is TGTGCCAGCAGCTCGGCACAGGGGCCTTCCTCTGGAAACACCATATATTTT.